A single sample gave rise to the 4 T cell receptor beta chains below, sequenced in a study of tissue T cells after allogeneic stem cell transplantation. This table comes from immunoSEQ multiplex PCR, and its TCRdb copy is limited to in-frame clones, with some not included. The table includes about 760 clones, 45% detected once. The specimen comprised jejunal tissue, sampled at autopsy. Receptor source: a female patient aged 40-69 years with steroid-refractory graft-versus-host disease after an allogeneic stem cell transplant. Some T cells may originate from the graft donor.

This clone is deemed large (0.1 to 1%). V gene TRBV12-3 or TRBV12-4 combines with J gene TRBJ2-1; D unclear. This CDR3 contains 12 residues. The ends were cut back, 5 bases at V and 6 bases at J, with 8 bases in the middle. CDR3 sequence (DNA): TGTGCCAGCAGTGCCGATACCAATGAGCAGTTCTTC. It codes for CASSADTNEQFF.

CDR3 DNA sequence: TGTGCCAGCAGCGTAGATGGGACAGGGGCTAATTCACCCCTCCACTTT. Amino acids: CASSVDGTGANSPLHF. The chain employs TRBV9 and TRBJ1-6; 10 bases map to TRBD1. CDR3 length: 16 amino acids. Losses at the gene ends were 0 bases for V and 6 bases for J; bases not matched to a gene: 3. In germline, CDR1 is SGDLS, CDR2 YYNGEE. The full variable domain, with the rest looked up from reference TRBV9 and TRBJ1-6, is DSGVTQTPKHLITATGQRVTLRCSPRSGDLSVYWYQQSLDQGLQFLIQYYNGEERAKGNILERFSAQQFPDLHSELNLSSLELGDSALYFCASSVDGTGANSPLHFGNGTRLTVT.

The V call is TRBV5-1, the J call TRBJ2-7; tentative D call: TRBD2 (5 bases). V lost 4 bases, J lost 4 bases, and 15 bases lay in between. The CDR3 runs to 14 residues. Germline V gives CDR1 SGHRS, CDR2 YFSETQ. CDR3 bases: TGCGCCAGCAGCCCCCCGGACCGAGGGTACGAGCAGTACTTC. Translated, it gives CASSPPDRGYEQYF. The full variable domain, rest sourced from reference TRBV5-1 and TRBJ2-7, is KAGVTQTPRYLIKTRGQQVTLSCSPISGHRSVSWYQQTPGQGLQFLFEYFSETQRNKGNFPGRFSGRQFSNSRSEMNVSTLELGDSALYLCASSPPDRGYEQYFGPGTRLTVT.

The V call is TRBV4-1, the J call TRBJ2-7; D is possibly TRBD1 (6 bases). V dropped 3 bases and J dropped 0 bases, with 9 bases sitting between them. The CDR3 extends over 14 amino acids. The germline V gene encodes CDR1 MGHRA and CDR2 YSYEKL. The CDR3 sequence: CASSHWDISYEQYF. Here the CDR3 DNA reads TGCGCCAGCAGCCACTGGGACATCTCCTACGAGCAGTACTTC.